A single sample gave rise to the 13 T cell receptor beta chains below, sequenced in a study of shared clonotypes between healthy human individuals. The table came from immunoSEQ multiplex PCR; TCRdb's copy has only in-frame clones and leaves some out. The sample holds some 510,000 clones, about four fifths seen once. Material: PBMCs. The receptors derive from a woman in her thirties or forties in good health. Some clones in this sample may be carry-over from other donors' samples.

The CDR3, as DNA: TGCAGCGTTGAAGATTTGGGATTTCCAGAGACCCAGTACTTC. Its translation is CSVEDLGFPETQYF. This chain joins TRBV29-1 and TRBJ2-5; no reliable D call. Trimming pared 0 bases from V and 4 bases from J, leaving 12 bases between. Germline V lookup: CDR1 SQVTM, CDR2 ANQGSEA. This CDR3 is built from 14 residues.

For this clone: This likely came from a read error, as a far larger clone is one base away. Here the CDR3 DNA reads TGTGCCAGCAGCTTGGACGCTGGGAGGAGCACCGGGGAGCTGTTTTTT. Protein sequence: CASSLDAGRSTGELFF. This chain uses TRBV5-4 with TRBJ2-2; a possible D gene is TRBD2 (6 bases). This CDR3 has 16 residues. V was trimmed by 0 bases and J by 4 bases, leaving 13 bases between them. Germline V lookup: CDR1 SGHNT, CDR2 YYREEE (reference sequence).

J is TRBJ2-2 and V is TRBV2; D not resolved. V was clipped by 11 bases and J by 0 bases, with 4 bases between them. The CDR3 has 11 residues. Germline V CDR1 and CDR2: SNHLY, FYNNEI. For the CDR3, the DNA is TGTGCCGGATCGAACACCGGGGAGCTGTTTTTT. Residues: CAGSNTGELFF.

Note on this clone: This same CDR3 is encoded by further DNA sequences in the sample. The gene calls are TRBV6-1 and TRBJ2-7; the D is unclear. V lost 2 bases, J lost 4 bases, and 6 bases lay in between. Germline CDR1 and CDR2: MNHNS and SASEGT. The CDR3 spans 12 residues. This CDR3 reads CASSEKFYEQYF. As DNA, the CDR3 is TGTGCCAGCAGTGAAAAATTTTACGAGCAGTACTTC.

This clone was recorded a few times. The chain couples TRBV6-6 to TRBJ1-2, with a tentative D call TRBD1 (5 bases). The V gene's germline CDR1 is MNHNY and CDR2 SVGAGI (reference sequence). V gave up 5 bases and J gave up 0 bases, with 13 bases separating them. There are 15 residues in the CDR3. The CDR3 protein is CASSPGTRANYGYTF. CDR3 sequence (DNA): TGTGCCAGCAGTCCCGGGACCCGAGCTAACTATGGCTACACCTTC.

This chain uses TRBV6-5 with TRBJ2-7, with 11 bases matching TRBD1. The CDR3 is made up of 15 amino acids. V dropped 2 bases and J dropped 3; count of bases not matched to a gene: 3. CDR1 and CDR2 from the germline V gene are MNHEY and SVGAGI. CDR3 in amino acids: CASSYRGTGGYEQYF. Here the CDR3 DNA reads TGTGCCAGCAGTTACCGCGGGACAGGGGGCTACGAGCAGTACTTC.

The V gene is TRBV28, the J gene TRBJ1-1; D unclear. V lost 3 bases and J 4 bases, leaving 3 bases between the germline ends. This CDR3 is built from 11 residues. Germline V gives CDR1 MDHEN, CDR2 SYDVKM. The CDR3 region has the DNA TGTGCCAGCAGTTTCTTCACTGAAGCTTTCTTT. Residues: CASSFFTEAFF.

The chain uses TRBV5-4 and TRBJ2-1; the D gene is possibly TRBD2 (6 bases). Looked up from germline, CDR1 is SGHNT and CDR2 is YYREEE (reference sequence). This CDR3 comprises 17 residues. Trimming pared 3 bases from V and 4 bases from J, leaving 20 bases between. The CDR3 region is CASSSRGRGRLYNEQFF. CDR3 nucleotide sequence: TGTGCCAGCAGCTCCCGAGGAAGAGGGAGGCTTTACAATGAGCAGTTCTTC.

J is TRBJ2-5 and V is TRBV2; D perhaps matches TRBD1 (7 bases). The CDR3 has 14 residues. Germline CDR1 reads SNHLY; CDR2 reads FYNNEI. V gave up 8 bases and J gave up 3 bases, with 16 bases separating them. The CDR3, as DNA: TGTGCCAGCTCGCCGGACAGGACTAAAGAGACCCAGTACTTC. Protein: CASSPDRTKETQYF.

The chain has TRBV2 and TRBJ2-2, with D perhaps TRBD1 (6 bases). V was shortened by 2 bases and J by 6 bases, with 13 bases between the two germline ends. Germline V gene lookup returns CDR1 SNHLY and CDR2 FYNNEI. The CDR3 loop spans 15 amino acids. The CDR3 loop is CASSELQGEAGELFF. Written as DNA, the CDR3 is TGTGCCAGCAGTGAACTACAGGGCGAGGCCGGGGAGCTGTTTTTT.

CDR3 loop: CASSSAGEGDTQYF. CDR3 sequence (DNA): TGTGCCAGCAGCTCGGCTGGAGAGGGGGATACGCAGTATTTT. The chain combines TRBV5-6 with TRBJ2-3, with D perhaps given as TRBD1 or TRBD2 (5 bases each). V lost 3 bases and J lost 6, with 14 bases in between. In germline, CDR1 is SGHDT, CDR2 YYEEEE. The CDR3 is made up of 14 amino acids.

V usage is TRBV2 and J usage is TRBJ2-4; TRBD2 aligns across 7 bases. The CDR3 extends over 17 amino acids. V dropped 4 bases and J dropped 8; count of bases not matched to a gene: 17. Germline lookup yields CDR1 SNHLY and CDR2 FYNNEI. The CDR3 here is CASSGDGGRNSWDIQYF. The DNA for the CDR3 is TGTGCCAGCAGTGGAGACGGGGGGAGGAACAGTTGGGACATTCAGTACTTC.

The genes are TRBV6-6 and TRBJ2-2; no firm D call. The CDR3 contains 16 residues. Germline CDR1 is MNHNY and CDR2 is SVGAGI (reference sequence). V gave up 0 bases and J gave up 0 bases, with 8 bases separating them. The CDR3 nucleotides are TGTGCCAGCAGTTACTCGGGTATCTCGAACACCGGGGAGCTGTTTTTT. It specifies CASSYSGISNTGELFF.